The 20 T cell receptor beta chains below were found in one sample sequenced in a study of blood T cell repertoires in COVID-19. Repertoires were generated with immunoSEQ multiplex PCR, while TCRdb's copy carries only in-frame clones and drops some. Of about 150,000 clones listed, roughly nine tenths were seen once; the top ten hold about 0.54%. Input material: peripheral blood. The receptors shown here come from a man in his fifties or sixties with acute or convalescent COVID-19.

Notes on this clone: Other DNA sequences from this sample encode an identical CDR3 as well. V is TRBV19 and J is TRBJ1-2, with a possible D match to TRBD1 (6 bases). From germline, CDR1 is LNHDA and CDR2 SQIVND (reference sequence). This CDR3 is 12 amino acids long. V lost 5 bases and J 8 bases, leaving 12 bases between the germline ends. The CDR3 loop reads CASSFTGSGYTF. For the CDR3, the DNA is TGTGCCAGTAGTTTTACAGGGAGCGGCTACACCTTC.

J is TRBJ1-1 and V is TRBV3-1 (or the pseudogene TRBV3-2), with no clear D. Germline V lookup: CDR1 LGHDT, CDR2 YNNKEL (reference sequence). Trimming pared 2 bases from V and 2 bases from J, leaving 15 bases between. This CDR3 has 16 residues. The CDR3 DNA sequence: TGTGCCAGCAGCCAATCCCCAACGAGACACAACACTGAAGCTTTCTTT. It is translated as CASSQSPTRHNTEAFF.

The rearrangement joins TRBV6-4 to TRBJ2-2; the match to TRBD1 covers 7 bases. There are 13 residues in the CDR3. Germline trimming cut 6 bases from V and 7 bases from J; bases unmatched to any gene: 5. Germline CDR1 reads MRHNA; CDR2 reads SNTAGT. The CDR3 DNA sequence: TGTGCCAGCAGGCAGGGGGTTAACGGGGAGCTGTTTTTT. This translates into CASRQGVNGELFF.

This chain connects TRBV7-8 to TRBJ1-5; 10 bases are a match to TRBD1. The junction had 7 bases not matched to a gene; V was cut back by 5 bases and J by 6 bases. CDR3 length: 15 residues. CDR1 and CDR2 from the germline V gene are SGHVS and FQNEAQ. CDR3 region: CASSEGQGMGQPQHF. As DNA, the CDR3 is TGTGCCAGCAGCGAGGGACAGGGGATGGGTCAGCCCCAGCATTTT. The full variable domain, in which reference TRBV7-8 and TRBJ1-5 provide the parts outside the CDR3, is GAGVSQSPRYKVAKRGQDVALRCDPISGHVSLFWYQQALGQGPEFLTYFQNEAQLDKSGLPSDRFFAERPEGSVSTLKIQRTQQEDSAVYLCASSEGQGMGQPQHFGDGTRLSIL.

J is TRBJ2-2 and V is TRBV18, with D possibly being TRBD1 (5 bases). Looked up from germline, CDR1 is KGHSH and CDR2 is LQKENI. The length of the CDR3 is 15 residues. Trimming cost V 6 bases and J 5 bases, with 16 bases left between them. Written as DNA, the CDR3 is TGTGCCAGCTCCGCGACAGAACTGAGGACCGGGGAGCTGTTTTTT. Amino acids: CASSATELRTGELFF.

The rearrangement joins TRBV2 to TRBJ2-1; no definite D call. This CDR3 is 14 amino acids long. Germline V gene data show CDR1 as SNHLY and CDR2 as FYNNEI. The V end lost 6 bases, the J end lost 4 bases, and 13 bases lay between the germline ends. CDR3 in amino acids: CASRPQLTYNEQFF. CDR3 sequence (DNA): TGTGCCAGCAGGCCCCAGCTGACTTACAATGAGCAGTTCTTC.

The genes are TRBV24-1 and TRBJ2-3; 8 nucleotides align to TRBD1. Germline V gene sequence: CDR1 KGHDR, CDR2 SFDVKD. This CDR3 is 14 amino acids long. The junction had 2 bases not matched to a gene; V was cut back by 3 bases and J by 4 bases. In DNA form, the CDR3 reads TGTGCCACCAGTGATCCAGGGGGCCCAGATACGCAGTATTTT. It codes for CATSDPGGPDTQYF.

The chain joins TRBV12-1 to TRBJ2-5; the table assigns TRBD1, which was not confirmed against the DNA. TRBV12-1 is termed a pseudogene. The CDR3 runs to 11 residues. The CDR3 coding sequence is TGTGCCAGCACCCCCAGGGAGACCCAGTACTTC. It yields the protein CASTPRETQYF.

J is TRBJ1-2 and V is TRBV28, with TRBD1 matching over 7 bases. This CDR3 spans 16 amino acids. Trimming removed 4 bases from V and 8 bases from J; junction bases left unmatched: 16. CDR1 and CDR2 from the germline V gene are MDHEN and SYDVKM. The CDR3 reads CASSSPSNDRARGYTF. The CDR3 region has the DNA TGTGCCAGCAGTTCCCCCTCCAATGACAGGGCACGCGGCTACACCTTC.

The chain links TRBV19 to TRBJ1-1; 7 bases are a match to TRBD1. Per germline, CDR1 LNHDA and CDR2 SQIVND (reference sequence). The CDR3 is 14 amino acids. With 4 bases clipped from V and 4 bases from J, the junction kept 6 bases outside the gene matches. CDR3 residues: CASSNQGVGTEAFF. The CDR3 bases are TGTGCCAGTAGTAACCAGGGGGTTGGCACTGAAGCTTTCTTT. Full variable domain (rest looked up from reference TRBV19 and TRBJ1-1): DGGITQSPKYLFRKEGQNVTLSCEQNLNHDAMYWYRQDPGQGLRLIYYSQIVNDFQKGDIAEGYSVSREKKESFPLTVTSAQKNPTAFYLCASSNQGVGTEAFFGQGTRLTVV.

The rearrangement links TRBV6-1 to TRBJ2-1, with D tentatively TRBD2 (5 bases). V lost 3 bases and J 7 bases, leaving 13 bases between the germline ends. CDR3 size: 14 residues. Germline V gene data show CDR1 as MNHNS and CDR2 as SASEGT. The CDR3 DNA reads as TGTGCCAGCAGTGAGGGAGCAGGTGCGAATGAGCAGTTCTTC. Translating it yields CASSEGAGANEQFF.

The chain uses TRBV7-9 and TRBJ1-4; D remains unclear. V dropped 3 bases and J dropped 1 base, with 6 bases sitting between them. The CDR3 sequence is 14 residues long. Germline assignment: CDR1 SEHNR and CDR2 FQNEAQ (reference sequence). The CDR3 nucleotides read TGTGCCAGCAGCTTCGGGGTAACTAATGAAAAACTGTTTTTT. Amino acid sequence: CASSFGVTNEKLFF.

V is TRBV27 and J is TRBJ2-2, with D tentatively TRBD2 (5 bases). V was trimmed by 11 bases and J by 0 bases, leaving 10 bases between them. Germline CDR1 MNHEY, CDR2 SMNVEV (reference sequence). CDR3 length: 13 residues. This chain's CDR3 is CAVGGTNTGELFF. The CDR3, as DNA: TGTGCCGTCGGAGGAACGAACACCGGGGAGCTGTTTTTT.

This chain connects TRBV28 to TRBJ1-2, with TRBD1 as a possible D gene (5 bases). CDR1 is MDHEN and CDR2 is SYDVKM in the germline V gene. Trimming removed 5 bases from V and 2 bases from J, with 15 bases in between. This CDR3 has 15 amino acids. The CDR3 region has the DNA TGTGCCAGCAGTCCTCAGGGAACACTCAACTATGGCTACACCTTC. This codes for CASSPQGTLNYGYTF.

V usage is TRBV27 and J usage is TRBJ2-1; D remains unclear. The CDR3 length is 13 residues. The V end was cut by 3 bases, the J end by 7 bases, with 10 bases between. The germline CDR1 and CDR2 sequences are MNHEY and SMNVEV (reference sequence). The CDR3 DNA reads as TGTGCCAGCAGTTTGGCTAGGTGGAATGAGCAGTTCTTC. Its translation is CASSLARWNEQFF.

The CDR3 reads CAISEPRAYNEQFF. DNA for the CDR3: TGTGCCATCAGTGAGCCGAGGGCGTACAATGAGCAGTTCTTC. The gene calls are TRBV10-3 and TRBJ2-1, with a tentative D call TRBD2 (5 bases). Germline V gene data show CDR1 as ENHRY and CDR2 as SYGVKD. V was clipped by 2 bases and J by 4 bases, with 9 bases between them. The CDR3 consists of 14 residues.

The chain's CDR3 is CASSETDGGDSPLHF. The DNA of the CDR3 is TGTGCCAGCAGCGAAACCGACGGGGGGGACTCACCCCTCCACTTT. J is TRBJ1-6 and V is TRBV3-1 (or the pseudogene TRBV3-2), with TRBD1 as a possible D gene (5 bases). The CDR3 is 15 amino acids. V lost 5 bases and J lost 10, with 18 bases in between. Germline values: CDR1 LGHDT, CDR2 YNNKEL (reference sequence).

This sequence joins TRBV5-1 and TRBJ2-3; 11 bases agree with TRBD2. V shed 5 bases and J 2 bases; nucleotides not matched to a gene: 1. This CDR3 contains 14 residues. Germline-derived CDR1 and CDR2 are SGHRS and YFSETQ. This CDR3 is CASRTSGDTDTQYF. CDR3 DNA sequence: TGCGCCAGCAGGACTAGCGGGGACACAGATACGCAGTATTTT.

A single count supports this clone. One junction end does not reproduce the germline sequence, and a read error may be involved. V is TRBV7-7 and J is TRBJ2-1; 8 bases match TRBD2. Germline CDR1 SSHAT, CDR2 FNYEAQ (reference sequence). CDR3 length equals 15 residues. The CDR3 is CASSSGASGYNEQFF. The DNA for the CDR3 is TGTGCTAGCAGCTCCGGGGCTAGCGGGTACAATGAGCAGTTCTTC.

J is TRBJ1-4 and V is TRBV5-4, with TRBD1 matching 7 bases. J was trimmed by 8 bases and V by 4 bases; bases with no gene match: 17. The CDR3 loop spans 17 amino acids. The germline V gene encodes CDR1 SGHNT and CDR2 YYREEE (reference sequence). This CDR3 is CASSLTSRQGGREKLFF. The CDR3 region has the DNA TGTGCCAGCAGCCTAACCAGCCGACAGGGAGGAAGAGAAAAACTGTTTTTT. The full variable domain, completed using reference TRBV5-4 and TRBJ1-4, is ETGVTQSPTHLIKTRGQQVTLRCSSQSGHNTVSWYQQALGQGPQFIFQYYREEENGRGNFPPRFSGLQFPNYSSELNVNALELDDSALYLCASSLTSRQGGREKLFFGSGTQLSVL.